These T cell receptor beta chains were read from a single sample in a study of pediatric ulcerative colitis. Clones were sequenced by immunoSEQ multiplex PCR, and TCRdb holds only the in-frame ones, with some missing. The repertoire includes 30,000 or so clones, roughly 82% of them detected once, and approximately 4.3% sits in the top ten. The sequenced sample was blood. Every receptor here comes from a boy aged 5-17 years with severe ulcerative colitis. Both conserved end residues are part of each CDR3. Fields, in order: J gene, CDR3 length, V gene, D gene, clone size, CDR3 DNA, CDR3 protein. A D gene is named only where the DNA matches it firmly. Expanded clones get a size class; other rows say once, few or many, or leave the size out.

TRBJ2-3,14,TRBV5-6,TRBD1,NA,TGTGCCGGAAGACGACAGGGGGTGGCAGATACGCAGTATTTT,CAGRRQGVADTQYF
TRBJ2-5,19,TRBV7-8,TRBD1,NA,TGTGCCAGCAGCTTACCAAGCCAGGGGGCCGTGGGGTACCAAGAGACCCAGTACTTC,CASSLPSQGAVGYQETQYF
TRBJ1-6,13,TRBV5-1,TRBD1,NA,TGCGCCAGCAGCGGACAGGGAGGTTCACCCCTCCACTTT,CASSGQGGSPLHF
TRBJ1-2,13,TRBV29-1,NA,NA,TGCAGCGTTGGGCAAGTTCTCGACTATGGCTACACCTTC,CSVGQVLDYGYTF
TRBJ1-2,14,TRBV7-9,NA,NA,TGTGCCAGCAGCTTAGATTGGGGCTTTAGGGGCTACACCTTC,CASSLDWGFRGYTF
TRBJ2-3,14,TRBV19,TRBD1,once,TGTGCCAGTAGTAGGGACAGGGGAACAGATACGCAGTATTTT,CASSRDRGTDTQYF
TRBJ2-3,12,TRBV11-2,NA,NA,TGTGCCAGCAGCTCCACGGTTGGTACGCAGTATTTT,CASSSTVGTQYF
TRBJ1-2,13,TRBV6-5,NA,once,TGTGCCAGCAGTTACCCAGGGAGCTATGGCTACACCTTC,CASSYPGSYGYTF
TRBJ2-7,11,TRBV2,NA,NA,TGTGCCAGCAGCGCCTCCTACGAGCAGTACTTC,CASSASYEQYF
TRBJ2-7,15,TRBV13,NA,NA,TGTGCCAGCAGCTCGAGAGACAGGAACCCTTACGAGCAGTACTTC,CASSSRDRNPYEQYF
TRBJ1-3,13,TRBV4-1,NA,NA,TGCGCCAGCAGCCTCAACCCCGGGGCCACCATATATTTT,CASSLNPGATIYF
TRBJ2-3,17,TRBV5-1,NA,NA,TGCGCCAGCAGCTCCGTTGGTGTGCGGACAAGCACAGATACGCAGTATTTT,CASSSVGVRTSTDTQYF
TRBJ1-1,13,TRBV27,NA,NA,TGTGCCAGCAGCCTAAGAATTAACACTGAAGCTTTCTTT,CASSLRINTEAFF
TRBJ1-1,12,TRBV6-5,NA,NA,TGTGCCAGCAGTTCGGGCAGGACTGAAGCTTTCTTT,CASSSGRTEAFF
TRBJ2-3,17,TRBV7-9,NA,NA,TGTGCCAGCAGCTTACTGGGTCGCCAAGGGTTCACAGATACGCAGTATTTT,CASSLLGRQGFTDTQYF
TRBJ2-1,16,TRBV4-2,TRBD2,NA,TGTGCCAGCAGCCAAGACCTAGCGGGGTCCTACAATGAGCAGTTCTTC,CASSQDLAGSYNEQFF
TRBJ1-5,16,TRBV19,NA,NA,TGTGCCAGTAGTATAGTACAGGGTATGGGCAATCAGCCCCAGCATTTT,CASSIVQGMGNQPQHF
TRBJ2-7,15,TRBV4-3,NA,NA,TGCGCCAGCAGCCCGTCCTGGGGCCAAACCTACGAGCAGTACTTC,CASSPSWGQTYEQYF
TRBJ1-2,13,TRBV5-5,NA,NA,TGTGCCAGCAGGGACGCCTCCTTCTATGGCTACACCTTC,CASRDASFYGYTF
TRBJ2-2,13,TRBV6-5,NA,NA,TGTGCCAGCAGTTCGGGGAACACCGGGGAGCTGTTTTTT,CASSSGNTGELFF
TRBJ1-5,16,TRBV28,NA,NA,TGTGCCAGCAGTTTCTCTCAGACCCAGGGGCATCAGCCCCAGCATTTT,CASSFSQTQGHQPQHF
TRBJ1-1,14,TRBV10-3,NA,NA,TGTGCCATCAGTGAATTAGGGAGTGGGACTGAAGCTTTCTTT,CAISELGSGTEAFF
TRBJ1-1,12,TRBV28,NA,NA,TGTGCCAGCAGTTTATGGGGGGAGAAAGCTTTCTTT,CASSLWGEKAFF
TRBJ1-3,15,TRBV15,NA,NA,TGTGCCACCAGCAGAGAGGGGGTTCCTGGAAACACCATATATTTT,CATSREGVPGNTIYF
TRBJ2-5,17,TRBV5-6,TRBD1,NA,TGTGCCAGCAGCTCTTACCTAAGGGGGACAGGTAAAGAGACCCAGTACTTC,CASSSYLRGTGKETQYF
TRBJ2-7,11,TRBV11-2,NA,NA,TGTGCCAGCAGCACCCCGTACGAGCAGTACTTC,CASSTPYEQYF
TRBJ2-3,12,TRBV2,NA,once,TGTGCCAGCAGGGGGAGCACAGATACGCAGTATTTT,CASRGSTDTQYF
TRBJ2-1,14,TRBV25-1,TRBD2,NA,TGTGCCAGCAGTCGCGGGGGGTTATACAATGAGCAGTTCTTC,CASSRGGLYNEQFF
TRBJ1-1,15,TRBV11-2,NA,once,TGTGCCAGCAGCTTCTCGGACGGCCTTTACACTGAAGCTTTCTTT,CASSFSDGLYTEAFF
TRBJ1-5,13,TRBV7-2,NA,few,TGTGCCAGCAGTGTACGGAATAATCAGCCCCAGCATTTT,CASSVRNNQPQHF
TRBJ2-3,15,TRBV6-6,TRBD2,NA,TGTGCCAGCAGTTACGGGCGGGGGACCACAGATACGCAGTATTTT,CASSYGRGTTDTQYF
TRBJ2-7,15,TRBV4-3,TRBD1,NA,TGCGCCAGCTCTCGTAGACAGGGGCCGGACTACGAGCAGTACTTC,CASSRRQGPDYEQYF
TRBJ1-2,11,TRBV5-6,NA,NA,TGTGCCAGCAGCTTGGGTGAACGCTACACCTTC,CASSLGERYTF
TRBJ2-1,18,TRBV7-6,NA,NA,TGTGCCAGCAGCTTTAGTATCTCTCTTGAGAGCTCCTACAATGAGCAGTTCTTC,CASSFSISLESSYNEQFF
TRBJ2-7,16,TRBV25-1,NA,NA,TGTGCCAGCACTCGTGAGGGGATTTCCCCCTCCTACGAGCAGTACTTC,CASTREGISPSYEQYF
TRBJ1-4,13,TRBV6-5,TRBD1,NA,TGTGCCAGCAGCCACAGGGGGAATGAAAAACTGTTTTTT,CASSHRGNEKLFF
TRBJ1-1,13,TRBV18,NA,NA,TGTGCCAGCTCACCGGAAGTGAACACTGAAGCTTTCTTT,CASSPEVNTEAFF
TRBJ2-1,17,TRBV21-1,NA,NA,TGTGCCAGCAGCCCCCCCTGGGGGGAGCCATGTAGGGATGAGCAGTTCTTC,CASSPPWGEPCRDEQFF
TRBJ2-7,13,TRBV27,TRBD1,NA,TGTGCCAGCCGGCCGGGACAGACCTACGAGCAGTACTTC,CASRPGQTYEQYF
TRBJ1-1,14,TRBV7-8,NA,NA,TGTGCCAGCAGCCTTCAGTCCATGAACACTGAAGCTTTCTTT,CASSLQSMNTEAFF
TRBJ1-1,12,TRBV29-1,NA,NA,TGCAGCGTTGTAGGGGGAGCCACTGAAGCTTTCTTT,CSVVGGATEAFF
TRBJ2-7,19,TRBV2,TRBD2,NA,TGTGCCAGCAACGCGGGGGGTTGGACAGAGAGGGACGAGGCCTACGAGCAGTACTTC,CASNAGGWTERDEAYEQYF
TRBJ2-6,19,TRBV7-9,NA,NA,TGTGCCAGCAGCTTATTTCCCGACAGGTCAAACTCTGGGGCCAACGTCCTGACTTTC,CASSLFPDRSNSGANVLTF
TRBJ1-3,13,TRBV27,NA,NA,TGTGCCAGCCAGGGGAGCAGTGGAAACACCATATATTTT,CASQGSSGNTIYF
TRBJ1-3,14,TRBV4-2,NA,NA,TGTGCCAGCAGCCAAGCGTCGTCCCAAGGCACCATATATTTT,CASSQASSQGTIYF
TRBJ1-2,15,TRBV19,NA,NA,TGTGCCAGTAGTAGAGGGAAACTGGCTAACTATGGCTACACCTTC,CASSRGKLANYGYTF
TRBJ2-2,14,TRBV18,NA,NA,TGTGCCAGCTCACGGGACTTAAAGGCCGGGGAGCTGTTTTTT,CASSRDLKAGELFF
TRBJ2-3,12,TRBV7-2,NA,NA,TGTGCCAGCAGCCGGATCGAAGATACGCAGTATTTT,CASSRIEDTQYF
TRBJ1-2,17,TRBV4-3,NA,NA,TGCGCCAGCAGCCAAGATCATCGCGGACCCTCGGGGTATGGCTACACCTTC,CASSQDHRGPSGYGYTF
TRBJ1-1,14,TRBV19,NA,NA,TGTGCCAGTAGACATACCTTTCGGGGTACTGAAGCTTTCTTT,CASRHTFRGTEAFF